This T cell receptor beta chain comes out of a study of blood T cell repertoires in COVID-19. Study-wide background: T cells, B-cell-depleted T cells, or PBMCs supplied cDNA or gDNA.

The germline V gene encodes CDR1 SGHRS and CDR2 YFSETQ. The CDR3 is 17 residues long. The V and J ends lost 1 base and 0 bases, in that order; junction bases with no gene match: 7. As processed by the authors: Amplification from reference gene primers served as the basis for estimated nucleated cell counts. Using immunoSEQ multiplex PCR, the repertoire was profiled, and TCRdb retains in-frame clones only, with some absent. The V and J calls and clone size were taken over from that table, and D and trimming were inferred from the DNA. The sample holds about 300,000 clones; 70% to 85% are singletons and the top ten take roughly 1.5%. It was during active infection that Seattle patients were enrolled and then longitudinally followed.

The sequenced material came from peripheral blood. This clonotype originated in a human donor with COVID-19, enrolled during active disease. The donor label of this sample is uncertain. The chain uses TRBV5-1 and TRBJ2-1; 7 bases are shared with TRBD2. This CDR3 reads CASSLSPSGSSYNEQFF. The CDR3 nucleotides are TGCGCCAGCAGCTTGTCCCCTAGCGGTAGCTCCTACAATGAGCAGTTCTTC.